This TCR beta chain is drawn from a study of blood T cell repertoires in COVID-19. Study information: COVID-19 samples collected from the United States, Italy and Spain covered acute and convalescent phases. PBMCs, B-cell-depleted T cells, or T cells provided the cDNA or gDNA that made up the material.

V was pared by 2 bases and J by 8 bases, with 9 bases between. The germline V gene has CDR1 MNHEY and CDR2 SVGAGI. This CDR3 contains 12 residues. In the original workflow: The assay estimated nucleated cells by amplifying reference gene primers. Profiled with immunoSEQ multiplex PCR; TCRdb holds only in-frame clones, not every one. V, J and clone size were drawn from that table, and D and trimming were deduced from the DNA. In the table there are about 150,000 clones, roughly 83% of which are singletons. Seattle enrolled patients during active infection and tracked them longitudinally. This clone appeared once.

This receptor was obtained from a woman in her fifties or sixties with COVID-19, enrolled during active disease. Material for sequencing was peripheral blood. The chain recombines TRBV6-5 with TRBJ1-2; possible D gene TRBD1, 6 bases. The CDR3 DNA sequence: TGTGCCAGCAGTTACCTAGGGGGAGGCTACACCTTC. It is translated as CASSYLGGGYTF.